The text below deals with one T cell receptor (beta chain). Its antigen is unidentified. The entry originates in a study of OX40 agonist ivuxolimab in advanced cancers. Looking at the study overall: The patients' treatment was ivuxolimab, an agonistic anti-OX40 (CD134) antibody. One patient with hepatocellular carcinoma and two with cutaneous melanoma, three in all, had partial responses. Overall study results and limits: Expanded clones were, on average, more numerous among CD8+ T cells than CD4+. CD4+ and CD8+ blood T cells expanded clonally by week 6 at 0.1 to 3.0 mg/kg.

The V end was cut by 0 bases, the J end by 0 bases, with 13 bases between. This CDR3 is built from 17 residues. Germline CDR1 is SGDLS and CDR2 is YYNGEE. Generated by immunoSEQ multiplex PCR, the TCRdb table keeps only in-frame clones and is missing some. Of tens of thousands of clones in the sample, over 70% are singletons; the top ten hold roughly 7%. The source material was CD4+ or CD8+ T cells sorted from blood, sampled in a trial of the OX40 agonist ivuxolimab. The sequence came from an adult with an advanced solid tumor such as melanoma, head and neck, liver or kidney cancer. The chain couples TRBV9 to TRBJ1-3, with a weak D call TRBD1 (5 bases). CDR3 residues: CASSVGTGRSSGNTIYF. The CDR3 coding sequence is TGTGCCAGCAGCGTAGGAACAGGACGGAGCTCTGGAAACACCATATATTTT. The variable domain in full, with the rest retrieved from reference TRBV9 and TRBJ1-3, is DSGVTQTPKHLITATGQRVTLRCSPRSGDLSVYWYQQSLDQGLQFLIQYYNGEERAKGNILERFSAQQFPDLHSELNLSSLELGDSALYFCASSVGTGRSSGNTIYFGEGSWLTVV.